This T cell receptor beta chain was obtained from a study of blood T cell repertoires in COVID-19. Using immunoSEQ multiplex PCR, the repertoire was profiled, and TCRdb retains in-frame clones only, with some absent. The sample consists of some 450,000 clones, approximately 88% of them appearing once. Trimming pared 3 bases from V and 6 bases from J, leaving 6 bases between. This CDR3 region has 12 residues. Germline V lookup: CDR1 KGHSH, CDR2 LQKENI. V gene TRBV18 combines with J gene TRBJ2-1; D remains ambiguous. Sequenced: peripheral blood. This sequence was found in a woman aged 45-65 years with COVID-19, enrolled during active disease. CDR3 sequence (DNA): TGTGCCAGCTCACCTTCTTTCAATGAGCAGTTCTTC. Translated, it gives CASSPSFNEQFF. Using reference TRBV18 and TRBJ2-1 for the parts outside the CDR3, the full variable domain is NAGVMQNPRHLVRRRGQEARLRCSPMKGHSHVYWYRQLPEEGLKFMVYLQKENIIDESGMPKERFSAEFPKEGPSILRIQQVVRGDSAAYFCASSPSFNEQFFGPGTRLTVL.